The present T cell receptor (beta chain) was sequenced within a study of blood T cell repertoires in COVID-19 (dated by TCRdb to the early 2020s). Notes on the research overall: Collaborator samples came from the United States, Italy and Spain and covered acute and convalescent phases of COVID-19. The dataset comprised deeply sampled blood TCRbeta repertoires from subjects exposed to, actively infected with, or recovered from COVID-19. The material from the prospective study consisted of cDNA or gDNA derived from T cells, B-cell-depleted T cells, or PBMCs. A freely available public database, intended as a resource for researchers studying the immune response to SARS-CoV-2, is where the repertoires were released. The sample metadata nearly always contained a de-identified subject ID, COVID-19 status, age in years and sex. The samples were drawn from two sources: the first 160 participants of the ongoing ImmuneRACE study, and 1,254 subjects contributed by 6 global collaborators. Where available, HLA class I and class II types were taken from metadata supplied by the sample provider and were not determined by assay-based typing.

This clone was picked up one time. Its cognate antigen has yet to be identified. Base-call qualities are not available, and no considerably larger clone is one nucleotide away. What the work shows at the level of the full study, not this receptor alone: The quantity of clinical and demographic metadata differed by source and by participant and was supplied without curation.

In the prospective study, participants were 18 to 89 years old, resided in about two dozen geographic areas of the United States, and were enrolled through a virtual design. To assign participants to cohorts, the prospective study relied on clinical history that participants themselves reported in a screening survey and a study questionnaire. Each participant in the prospective study had whole blood, serum and a nasopharyngeal or oropharyngeal swab collected by mobile phlebotomists. Participants in the prospective study had the option to provide additional blood draws and questionnaires over a roughly 2-month period. Before DNA extraction, prospective study blood samples were shipped either frozen or at room temperature. TCRbeta CDR3 regions were amplified from genomic DNA by means of the immunoSEQ Assay, a bias-controlled multiplex PCR. Per the source publication's procedure: The number of nucleated cells in each sample was estimated by amplification of reference gene primers within the assay. To quantify the absolute abundance of each unique TCRbeta CDR3 rearrangement, sequence reads were collapsed and filtered. For each sample, productive Simpson clonality was calculated by taking the square root of Simpson's diversity index across productive rearrangements. TCRdb obtained this table from immuneACCESS and retained in-frame rearrangements with V and J assigned. These tables miss some clones; where compared with another copy, unresolved V genes account for less than half of the shortfall, and the remainder is unexplained. V and J calls and clone size come straight from that table; D and trimming were deduced from the DNA. The sample table lists around 340,000 clones, around 86% of them with a count of one. Approximately 4.6% of the sample is taken by the ten largest.

CDR1 and CDR2 were assigned from the germline V gene (reference sequence) as SSHAT and FNYEAQ. The CDR3 numbers 13 residues from cysteine through phenylalanine. Left in the record is the CDR3 DNA by itself, 39 bases read in frame from the first base. The sample taken for sequencing was PBMCs or T cells enriched from blood (not recorded which). The rearrangement combines TRBV7-7 with TRBJ2-7; matching of 6 bases hints at TRBD2 as the D gene. The TCR was taken from a woman between 40 and 55 years old with acute COVID-19. CDR3 loop: CASEGGPDREQYF. The nucleotide sequence is given as TGTGCTAGCGAAGGAGGGCCCGATCGGGAGCAGTACTTC.